Below are 26 T cell receptor beta chains sequenced from a single sample in a study of blood T cell repertoires in COVID-19. Assay: immunoSEQ multiplex PCR; the TCRdb copy retains only in-frame clones and omits some. The table has approximately 300,000 clones, approximately 85% seen once. Material: PBMCs or T cells enriched from blood (not recorded which). All receptors derive from a woman in her 30s who had recovered from COVID-19.

The rearrangement links TRBV9 to TRBJ2-1; 11 positions agree with TRBD1. Per the germline V gene, CDR1 is SGDLS and CDR2 is YYNGEE. The trim removed 3 bases at V and 7 bases at J, leaving 6 bases unmatched. The CDR3 has 15 amino acids. DNA of the CDR3: TGTGCCAGCAGCGGGGAATGGGACAGGGGGAATGAGCAGTTCTTC. Protein sequence: CASSGEWDRGNEQFF.

The sample holds one count of this clone. The chain joins TRBV19 to TRBJ1-5, with 9 bases lining up with TRBD1. Trimming took 1 base from V and 1 from J; bases not matched to a gene: 5. CDR3 size: 17 residues. Looked up from germline, CDR1 is LNHDA and CDR2 is SQIVND (reference sequence). Here the CDR3 reads CASSIGRTGASNQPQHF. The CDR3 coding sequence is TGTGCCAGTAGTATAGGCCGGACAGGGGCCAGCAATCAGCCCCAGCATTTT.

The count of this clone is one. This CDR3 is CASSLSPRGHTEAFF. The CDR3 nucleotides read TGTGCCAGCAGTTTGAGCCCCAGGGGGCACACTGAAGCTTTCTTT. This chain links TRBV28 with TRBJ1-1, with 8 bases lining up with TRBD1. This CDR3 is 15 amino acids long. The V gene's germline CDR1 is MDHEN and CDR2 SYDVKM. With 3 bases clipped from V and 3 bases from J, the junction kept 6 bases outside the gene matches.

This clone was seen once. The chain has TRBV7-9 and TRBJ1-1; D might be TRBD1 (5 bases). The CDR3 is made up of 13 amino acids. Between the trimmed V and J ends, which lost 5 bases and 3 bases, there was a span of 10 bases. CDR1 and CDR2 (germline): SEHNR, FQNEAQ (reference sequence). The CDR3 spells CASSQGRDTEAFF. The CDR3 nucleotides are TGTGCCAGCAGCCAGGGAAGGGACACTGAAGCTTTCTTT.

The V gene is TRBV9, the J gene TRBJ2-7; the match to TRBD1 covers 9 bases. Per the germline V gene, CDR1 is SGDLS and CDR2 is YYNGEE. V gave up 0 bases and J gave up 5 bases; unmatched junction bases: 6. The CDR3 is 15 residues long. CDR3: CASSVETGGPHEQYF. In nucleotides, the CDR3 is TGTGCCAGCAGCGTAGAGACAGGGGGACCCCACGAGCAGTACTTC.

This chain joins TRBV5-1 and TRBJ2-1; tentative D call: TRBD2 (5 bases). CDR3 length: 14 amino acids. Between the trimmed V and J ends, which lost 0 bases and 7 bases, there was a span of 11 bases. Germline-derived CDR1 and CDR2 are SGHRS and YFSETQ. CDR3 nucleotides: TGCGCCAGCAGCTTGGGAGGGCTAGGAAATGAGCAGTTCTTC. It encodes CASSLGGLGNEQFF.

This clone has a handful of counts. The chain couples TRBV11-3 to TRBJ1-3; 7 bases fit TRBD1. The V and J ends lost 3 bases and 5 bases, in that order; junction bases with no gene match: 10. Germline-derived CDR1 and CDR2 are SGHNT and YENEEA. The CDR3 runs to 16 residues. CDR3 protein: CASSFIRQGRRNTIYF. The CDR3 coding sequence is TGTGCCAGCAGCTTTATTCGACAGGGACGACGAAACACCATATATTTT. Filled out from reference TRBV11-3 and TRBJ1-3, the complete variable domain reads EAGVVQSPRYKIIEKKQPVAFWCNPISGHNTLYWYLQNLGQGPELLIRYENEEAVDDSQLPKDRFSAERLKGVDSTLKIQPAELGDSAVYLCASSFIRQGRRNTIYFGEGSWLTVV.

V is TRBV5-1 and J is TRBJ2-1; 12 bases are a match to TRBD2. Germline lookup yields CDR1 SGHRS and CDR2 YFSETQ. The CDR3 covers 16 residues. The V gene end was trimmed by 4 bases and the J gene end by 8 bases; junction bases not matched to a gene: 10. In DNA form, the CDR3 reads TGCGCCAGCAGCCTAACACTAGCGGGGGGAATGGATGAGCAGTTCTTC. Encoded protein: CASSLTLAGGMDEQFF.

Points on this clone: One end of the junction fails to match germline, which may point to a read error. The chain combines TRBV7-3 with TRBJ2-7, with D possibly TRBD1 on 5 matching bases. Germline V gene data show CDR1 as SGHTA and CDR2 as FQGTGA. The CDR3 consists of 13 residues. The CDR3 nucleotides are TGTGCCAGCAGCTTAATCCAGGGCGACACCCCCCACTTC. This sequence encodes CASSLIQGDTPHF. The full variable domain, in which reference TRBV7-3 and TRBJ2-7 provide the parts outside the CDR3, is GAGVSQTPSNKVTEKGKYVELRCDPISGHTALYWYRQSLGQGPEFLIYFQGTGAADDSGLPNDRFFAVRPEGSVSTLKIQRTERGDSAVYLCASSLIQGDTPHFGPGTRLTVT.

The rearrangement joins TRBV24-1 to TRBJ2-5; D gene uncertain. This CDR3 contains 14 residues. The germline V gene has CDR1 KGHDR and CDR2 SFDVKD. V was shortened by 4 bases and J by 5 bases, with 13 bases between the two germline ends. Here the CDR3 reads CATSENLGAETQYF. The DNA for the CDR3 is TGTGCCACCAGTGAGAACCTCGGAGCCGAGACCCAGTACTTC.

V and J are TRBV27 and TRBJ2-1, with a weak D call TRBD1 (5 bases). Germline loops: CDR1 MNHEY, CDR2 SMNVEV (reference sequence). The V and J ends lost 10 bases and 0 bases respectively, with 13 bases between them. The CDR3 consists of 14 residues. CDR3 residues: CAISRDYSYNEQFF. The CDR3 DNA is TGTGCCATCTCCAGGGATTACTCCTACAATGAGCAGTTCTTC.

The chain joins TRBV4-1 to TRBJ1-4, with 7 bases lining up with TRBD1. Germline V gene data show CDR1 as MGHRA and CDR2 as YSYEKL. This CDR3 spans 15 amino acids. Losses at the gene ends were 2 bases for V and 9 bases for J; bases not matched to a gene: 9. CDR3: CASSQLTGTAKKLFF. In DNA form, the CDR3 reads TGCGCCAGCAGCCAACTTACCGGGACAGCCAAAAAACTGTTTTTT.

This rearrangement joins TRBV5-1 to TRBJ1-2, with 7 nucleotides matching TRBD1. Germline values: CDR1 SGHRS, CDR2 YFSETQ. The V and J ends lost 4 bases and 6 bases, in that order; junction bases with no gene match: 6. The length of the CDR3 is 13 residues. The CDR3 DNA reads as TGCGCCAGCAGCCCCAAGACAGGGAATGGCTACACCTTC. This gives the protein CASSPKTGNGYTF.

The gene calls are TRBV7-9 and TRBJ2-1, with TRBD1 identical over 9 bases. CDR3 size: 16 residues. Germline V gene lookup returns CDR1 SEHNR and CDR2 FQNEAQ (reference sequence). The trim removed 1 base at V and 4 bases at J, leaving 5 bases unmatched. CDR3 nucleotides: TGTGCCAGCAGCTTAGGAACCGGGACAGGGTACAATGAGCAGTTCTTC. It yields the protein CASSLGTGTGYNEQFF.

The CDR3 DNA is TGTGCCAGCAGCATGGGGACTTTGAAAGGTTCACCCCTCCACTTT. It codes for CASSMGTLKGSPLHF. The rearrangement joins TRBV5-6 to TRBJ1-6; tentative D call: TRBD1 (5 bases). CDR1 is SGHDT and CDR2 is YYEEEE in the germline V gene. The V gene lost 4 bases and the J gene lost 9 bases, with 17 bases spanning the gap. The CDR3 length is 15 residues.

The V and J genes are TRBV10-3 and TRBJ1-3; 11 bases align to TRBD1. Germline values: CDR1 ENHRY, CDR2 SYGVKD. The junction had 4 bases not matched to a gene; V was cut back by 2 bases and J by 4 bases. This CDR3 comprises 16 residues. The DNA for the CDR3 is TGTGCCATCAGTGAGGGGACAGGGGGGTTCGGAAACACCATATATTTT. As protein: CAISEGTGGFGNTIYF.

The V gene is TRBV25-1, the J gene TRBJ2-3, with 7 bases matching TRBD1. Germline loops: CDR1 MGHDK, CDR2 SYGVNS. The CDR3 totals 17 residues. V shed 2 bases, J shed 0 bases, and the junction held 8 bases outside the gene matches. CDR3 residues: CASSERDRERSTDTQYF. For the CDR3, the DNA is TGTGCCAGCAGTGAACGCGACAGGGAAAGGAGCACAGATACGCAGTATTTT.

CDR3: CASSLFSGAEQYF. CDR3 nucleotide sequence: TGCGCCAGCAGCTTGTTCTCAGGCGCCGAGCAGTACTTC. J is TRBJ2-7 and V is TRBV5-1, with unresolved D. Trimming removed 1 base from V and 6 bases from J, with 11 bases in between. Per germline, CDR1 SGHRS and CDR2 YFSETQ. The CDR3 totals 13 residues.

V usage is TRBV6-4 and J usage is TRBJ2-1, with 9 bases matching TRBD1. CDR3 size: 15 residues. J gave up 0 bases and V 6 bases, and 3 bases lay outside the gene matches. Germline V CDR1 and CDR2: MRHNA, SNTAGT. The CDR3 loop is CASRATGGSYNEQFF. Written as DNA, the CDR3 is TGTGCCAGCAGAGCGACAGGGGGCTCCTACAATGAGCAGTTCTTC.

V usage is TRBV6-1 and J usage is TRBJ2-3; D perhaps matches TRBD1 (6 bases). Germline CDR1 is MNHNS and CDR2 is SASEGT. Trimming left V 3 bases short and J 0 bases short, with 10 bases between. The CDR3 runs to 15 residues. The CDR3 nucleotides read TGTGCCAGCAGTGAGGACAGCACTAGCACAGATACGCAGTATTTT. It is translated as CASSEDSTSTDTQYF.

This clone came up a few times. The genes are TRBV5-1 and TRBJ1-4; 7 nucleotides align to TRBD1. The trim removed 2 bases at V and 5 bases at J, leaving 6 bases unmatched. Germline V gives CDR1 SGHRS, CDR2 YFSETQ. The CDR3 totals 15 residues. CDR3 in amino acids: CASSFTGTENEKLFF. The DNA of the CDR3 is TGCGCCAGCAGCTTCACCGGGACAGAAAATGAAAAACTGTTTTTT.

This clone was counted ten times or more. The V gene is TRBV14, the J gene TRBJ2-7; D ambiguous. Deletions cut 4 bases from V and 5 bases from J, with 6 bases between. The length of the CDR3 is 11 residues. CDR1 is SGHDN and CDR2 is FVKESK in the germline V gene. CDR3 amino acids: CASSLNNEQYF. The CDR3 coding sequence is TGTGCCAGCAGCCTAAACAACGAGCAGTACTTC.

This chain connects TRBV5-1 to TRBJ2-7; D remains ambiguous. The CDR3 covers 14 residues. Looked up from germline, CDR1 is SGHRS and CDR2 is YFSETQ. V was clipped by 5 bases and J by 0 bases, with 12 bases between them. CDR3: CASSLVDSSYEQYF. CDR3 bases: TGCGCCAGCAGTCTAGTGGATAGCTCCTACGAGCAGTACTTC.

V usage is TRBV29-1 and J usage is TRBJ2-1, with 7 bases aligning to TRBD2. Looked up from germline, CDR1 is SQVTM and CDR2 is ANQGSEA. The trim removed 8 bases at V and 3 bases at J, leaving 10 bases unmatched. The CDR3 runs to 14 residues. This chain's CDR3 is CSFVGGDFYNEQFF. For the CDR3, the DNA is TGCAGCTTCGTGGGGGGGGATTTCTACAATGAGCAGTTCTTC.

This clone was found a few times. The rearrangement links TRBV28 to TRBJ1-4; D is perhaps TRBD1 (6 bases). Trimming took off 6 bases at V and 4 bases at J, with 18 bases between the two ends. The V gene's germline CDR1 is MDHEN and CDR2 SYDVKM. The CDR3 runs to 16 residues. This CDR3 is CASSPGTTGFNEKLFF. The CDR3 bases are TGTGCCAGCAGCCCTGGAACGACAGGATTTAATGAAAAACTGTTTTTT.

The chain combines TRBV19 with TRBJ1-1; D remains unclear. The length of the CDR3 is 16 residues. Germline V gene sequence: CDR1 LNHDA, CDR2 SQIVND (reference sequence). The germline V and J ends were trimmed by 4 bases and 1 base, with 16 bases remaining between them. DNA of the CDR3: TGTGCCAGTAGTACCATACTACGATTCCCGAACACTGAAGCTTTCTTT. Its translation is CASSTILRFPNTEAFF.